This note documents a single TCR beta chain sequence. This clonotype was counted at least ten times. Its target antigen remains unknown. Base qualities are not provided; no much larger clone lies one nucleotide away. The data stem from a study of Graves' ophthalmopathy and Graves' hyperthyroidism (dated by TCRdb to the late 2010s). In the study overall: Peripheral blood was collected at initial diagnosis, prior to any treatment. To tell Graves' ophthalmopathy apart from Graves' hyperthyroidism, and to predict which patients would progress to ophthalmopathy, the study relied on TCR beta repertoire signatures. In total, over 130 blood samples were TCR-sequenced: approximately 42 ophthalmopathy, roughly 77 hyperthyroidism and 17 hyperthyroidism-to-ophthalmopathy patients. To explore V-J signatures distinguishing ophthalmopathy from hyperthyroidism, a discovery set of about a hundred patients (fewer than 45 ophthalmopathy, 55 to 60 stable hyperthyroidism) was enrolled. An independent validation cohort was composed of approximately 19 hyperthyroidism patients and around 16 patients who later progressed from hyperthyroidism to ophthalmopathy. T-cell repertoires of thyroid tissue and blood were compared in over 5 hyperthyroidism patients. Following sample collection, hyperthyroidism patients were given methimazole at a starting dose of 30 mg daily, and ophthalmopathy patients were given high-dose intravenous methylprednisolone. For training and testing, the 80 to 100 patients in the discovery cohort were randomly divided in a 7:3 ratio. Here is what the overall study found, with its caveats: In validation, the model predicted ophthalmopathy progression with about 70% sensitivity and approximately 78% specificity; more than ten predicted patients were CT-confirmed with GO in a median of around 6 months. Ophthalmopathy was separated from stable hyperthyroidism by the 13-signature model with 87.88% sensitivity and around 81% specificity in cross-validation and with 80%/75% in the test set. Among expanded thyroid clonotypes with frequency above 0.001, most also showed up in blood, which suggests that blood repertoires may reflect the thyroid immune response. Sample size was not predetermined statistically, and investigators were not blinded to group allocation.

Patients with ophthalmopathy had moderately to severely active disease, with a Clinical Activity Score of 3 or more, a NOSPECS grade of 4 or more, and a disease duration of less than 3 months. Patients were excluded if they had other autoimmune diseases, uncontrolled infections, pregnancy or lactation. Clinical symptoms, serum thyroxine, TRAb, thyroid ultrasound and orbital computed tomography were used for diagnosis. Ficoll-Paque density gradient centrifugation was used to isolate PBMCs from 8.5 to 10 ml of fresh peripheral blood. Trizol reagent was used to extract the total RNA, and its quality was then checked on an Agilent 2100 Bioanalyzer. The junction shows trimming of 0 bases on V and 0 bases on J, plus 9 bases between the germline ends. Taken from cysteine to phenylalanine, the CDR3 has 16 residues. Only the CDR3 portion is preserved as DNA: 48 bases, with reading frame beginning at the first base. CDR1 MNHNS and CDR2 SASEGT were looked up in the germline V gene.

For repertoire sequencing, TCR beta CDR3 regions were amplified from RNA transcripts. HTBI primers and the Qiagen OneStep RT-PCR kit were used in a first-round RT-PCR, which was followed by a second-round multiplex PCR, size selection and purification. The libraries underwent paired-end sequencing with 100 bp reads on an Illumina HiSeq2000. The authors processed their data as follows. SOAPnuke was used for read processing, and reads with adapters, uncalled bases, a mean Phred below 15, or no exact constant-primer or identifier match were discarded. COPE v1.2.5 was used to merge high-quality paired reads. Unique nucleotide sequences were defined as clonotypes and aligned to IMGT TRB V, D and J references using MiTCR v1.1. The analysis was limited to V-J combinations with a frequency above 0.0001, which together covered approximately 99% of repertoires. A TCR clonal expansion and chaos score per V-J combination was defined as the ratio of F50 clonal expansion to chaos observed in the TCRdist matrix. Welch's t-statistics and random forest were used to reduce the features to some 13 V-J combinations, which were then used as input to a naive Bayes classifier. The similarity between thyroid and blood repertoires was quantified using the Morisita-Horn index. In-frame beta chains were kept once TCRdb had trimmed the public reads at Q25 with fastp and called clones with MiXCR. Here each entry gathers all rows of one CDR3 protein and keeps the most common genes and DNA. The V and J calls follow TCRdb's processing rather than the paper's. Recorded for this sample are hundreds of thousands of distinct CDR3 sequences; roughly 14% of them occurred a single time. Clones ranked in the top ten supply 9.5% to 10% of the sample.

Sample: blood. The sequence is built from TRBV6-1 and TRBJ1-3, with the identity of the D gene unclear. The receptor's source is a young woman with Graves' ophthalmopathy. Donor details come from another sample of the same person, matched by shared clones. The CDR3 region reads CASSEAADFSGNTIYF. Here is the DNA: TGTGCCAGCAGTGAAGCCGCAGACTTCTCTGGAAACACCATATATTTT.